This T cell receptor beta chain appears in the sequencing data of a study of T-cell memory formation after mild COVID-19. General study points: Contracting clones from day 15 to 85 showed balanced CD4/CD8; later expanders favored CD4+.

Constant-segment-primed 5'RACE gave TCR alpha and TCR beta cDNA libraries with sample barcodes and UMIs. From the 5' RACE reads, TCRdb called clonotypes with MiXCR, one entry per CDR3 protein. The sample holds under 550,000 distinct CDR3 sequences; over 15% are singletons and the top ten take 20% to 25%. For this clonotype: Its target is unknown.

The clonotype comes from a man younger than 35 who had mild COVID-19 (a few samples of this study predate the infection). Cell type and time point are not known. The source material was PBMCs or a T cell subset sorted from them (not recorded which).

In nucleotides, the CDR3 is TGTGCCATCAGTGAGGGGACTAGCGGAGGGGATACGCAGTATTTT. This encodes CAISEGTSGGDTQYF. The V and J genes are TRBV10-3 and TRBJ2-3, with 11 bases aligning to TRBD2. The CDR3 sequence is 15 residues long. CDR1 is ENHRY, CDR2 SYGVKD, per germline. The V gene end was trimmed by 2 bases and the J gene end by 6 bases; junction bases not matched to a gene: 4.